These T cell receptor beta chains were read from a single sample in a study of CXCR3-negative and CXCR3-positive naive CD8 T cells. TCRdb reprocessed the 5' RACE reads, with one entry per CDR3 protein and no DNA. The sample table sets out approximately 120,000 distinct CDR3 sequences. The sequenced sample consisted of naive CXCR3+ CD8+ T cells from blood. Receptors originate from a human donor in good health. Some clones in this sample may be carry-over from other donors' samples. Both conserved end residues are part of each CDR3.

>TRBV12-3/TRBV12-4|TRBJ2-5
CASSFGSQETQYF
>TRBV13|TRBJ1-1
CASSLLGQGGTEAFF
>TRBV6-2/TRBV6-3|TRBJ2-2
CASSVNSGVGELFF
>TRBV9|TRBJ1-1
CASSVAGSGTEAFF
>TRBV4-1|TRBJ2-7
CASSDTVAQSYYEQYF
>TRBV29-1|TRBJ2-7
CSVEDFGQNPVEQYF
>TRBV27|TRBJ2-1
CASRSADGGNEQFF
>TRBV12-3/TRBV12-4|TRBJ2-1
CASSTTGNEQFF
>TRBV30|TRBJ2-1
CAWDAGTNNEQFF
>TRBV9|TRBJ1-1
CASSPGGITEAFF
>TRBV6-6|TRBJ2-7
CASSYSIFRGPNYEQYF
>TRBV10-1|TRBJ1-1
CASSQTVNTEAFF
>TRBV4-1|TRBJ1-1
CASSQVPSGQGFDTEAFF
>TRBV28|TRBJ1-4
CASSYTATNEKLFF
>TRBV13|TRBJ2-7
CASSLVGRGDHEQYF
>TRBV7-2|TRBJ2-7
CASSAALAGEQYF
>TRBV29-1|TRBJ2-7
CSVSAGGHEQYF
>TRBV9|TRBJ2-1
CASSVDGTTYDEQFF
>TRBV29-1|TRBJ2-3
CSVPSTTDTQYF
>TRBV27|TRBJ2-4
CASSVRDEPGQGRTAKNIQYF
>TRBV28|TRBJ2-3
CASSSDRVWTDTQYF
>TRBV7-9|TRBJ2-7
CASSLGTETYGQYF
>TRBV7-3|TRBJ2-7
CASSLGPTSREQYF
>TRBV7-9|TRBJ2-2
CASSFIGTGELFF
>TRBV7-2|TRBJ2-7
CASSFSGESSYEQYF
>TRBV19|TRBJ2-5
CASSIDPTQETQYF
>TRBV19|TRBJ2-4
CASSIQGIAKNIQYF
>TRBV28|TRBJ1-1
CASSLPLTGTGDTEAFF
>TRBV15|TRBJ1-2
CATSRDLGEGYGYTF
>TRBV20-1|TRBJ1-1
CSARVQGVHTEAFF
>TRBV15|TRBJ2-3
CATSLPLGGDTQYF
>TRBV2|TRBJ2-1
CASSVLGGSYNEQFF
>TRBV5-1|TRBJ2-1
CASNAAIYDRHEQFF
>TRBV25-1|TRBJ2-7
CATSLGQGVYEQYF
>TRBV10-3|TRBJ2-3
CAITDEDTQYF
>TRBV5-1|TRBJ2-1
CASSIVGSAGHEQFF
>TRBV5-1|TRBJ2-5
CASSYGRGFGETQYF
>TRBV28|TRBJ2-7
CASSSLARLAVYEQYF
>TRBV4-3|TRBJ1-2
CASSLDGVRGYTF
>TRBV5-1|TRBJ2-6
CASSSLGTGHSGANVLTF
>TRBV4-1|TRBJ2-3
CASSQDTDTQYF
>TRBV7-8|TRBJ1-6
CASSLGQGGNSPLHF
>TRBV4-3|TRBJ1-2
CASSQDSQSNYGYTF
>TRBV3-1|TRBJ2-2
CASSRLAGTVLDTGELFF
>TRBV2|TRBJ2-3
CAIRGLTTTDTQYF
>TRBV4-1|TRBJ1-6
CASSQVQWRNSPLHF
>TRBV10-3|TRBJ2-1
CAISGTSVEQFF
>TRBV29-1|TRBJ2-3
CSVGTGSPYTDTQYF
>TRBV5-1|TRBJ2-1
CASRSGYNEQFF